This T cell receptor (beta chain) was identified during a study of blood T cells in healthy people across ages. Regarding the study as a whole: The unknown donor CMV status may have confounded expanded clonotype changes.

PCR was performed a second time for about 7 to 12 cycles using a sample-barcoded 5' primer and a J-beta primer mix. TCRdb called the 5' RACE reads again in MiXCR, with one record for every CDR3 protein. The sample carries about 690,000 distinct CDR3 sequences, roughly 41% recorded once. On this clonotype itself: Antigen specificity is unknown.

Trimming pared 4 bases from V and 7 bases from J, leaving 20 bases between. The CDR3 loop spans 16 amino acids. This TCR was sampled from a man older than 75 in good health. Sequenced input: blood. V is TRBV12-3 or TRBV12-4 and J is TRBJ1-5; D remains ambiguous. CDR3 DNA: TGTGCCAGCAGTTCACAAGTGCGGGGTTTAGGGCAGCCCCAGCATTTT. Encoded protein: CASSSQVRGLGQPQHF.